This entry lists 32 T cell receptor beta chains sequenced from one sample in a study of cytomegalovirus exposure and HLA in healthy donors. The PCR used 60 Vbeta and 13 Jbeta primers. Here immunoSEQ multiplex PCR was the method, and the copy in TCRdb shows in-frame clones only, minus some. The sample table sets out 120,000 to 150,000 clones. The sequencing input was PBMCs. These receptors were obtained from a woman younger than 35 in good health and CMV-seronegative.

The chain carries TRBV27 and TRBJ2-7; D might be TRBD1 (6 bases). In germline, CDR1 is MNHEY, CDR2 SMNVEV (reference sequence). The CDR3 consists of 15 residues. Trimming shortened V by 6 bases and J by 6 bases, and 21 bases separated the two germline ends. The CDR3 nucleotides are TGTGCCAGCAGCAAACAGGGTCGTTTGTCGGGCGAGCAGTACGTC. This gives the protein CASSKQGRLSGEQYV.

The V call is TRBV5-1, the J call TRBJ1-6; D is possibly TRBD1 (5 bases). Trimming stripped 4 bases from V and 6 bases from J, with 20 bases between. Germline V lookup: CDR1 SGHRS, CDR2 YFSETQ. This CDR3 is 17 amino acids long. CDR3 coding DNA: TGCGCCAGCAGCCCCACCCCAGGGAGCGGGGGTAATTCACCCCTCCACTTT. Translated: CASSPTPGSGGNSPLHF.

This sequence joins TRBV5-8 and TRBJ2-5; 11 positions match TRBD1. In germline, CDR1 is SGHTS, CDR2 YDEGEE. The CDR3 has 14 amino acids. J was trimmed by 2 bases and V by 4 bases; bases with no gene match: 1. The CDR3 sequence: CASSRDRGQETQYF. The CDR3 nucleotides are TGTGCCAGCAGCCGGGACAGGGGGCAAGAGACCCAGTACTTC.

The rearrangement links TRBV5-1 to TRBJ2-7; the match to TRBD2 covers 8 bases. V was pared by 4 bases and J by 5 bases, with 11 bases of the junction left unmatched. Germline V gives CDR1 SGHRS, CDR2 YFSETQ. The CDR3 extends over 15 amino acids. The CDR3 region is CASSQTGGWQDEQYV. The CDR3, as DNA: TGCGCCAGCAGCCAAACGGGGGGGTGGCAGGACGAGCAGTACGTC.

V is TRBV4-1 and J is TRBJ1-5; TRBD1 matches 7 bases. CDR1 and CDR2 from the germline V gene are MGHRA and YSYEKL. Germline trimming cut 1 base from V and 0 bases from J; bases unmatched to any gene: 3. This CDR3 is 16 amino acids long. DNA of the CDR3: TGCGCCAGCAGCCAAGCCGGGACAGCTAGCAATCAGCCCCAGCATTTT. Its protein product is CASSQAGTASNQPQHF.

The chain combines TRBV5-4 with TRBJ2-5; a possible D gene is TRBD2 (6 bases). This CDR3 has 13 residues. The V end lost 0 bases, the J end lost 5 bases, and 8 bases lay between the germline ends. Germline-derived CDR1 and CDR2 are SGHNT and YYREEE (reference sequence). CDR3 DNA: TGTGCCAGCAGCTTGGAAGGGAGGGAGACCCAGTACTTC. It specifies CASSLEGRETQYF.

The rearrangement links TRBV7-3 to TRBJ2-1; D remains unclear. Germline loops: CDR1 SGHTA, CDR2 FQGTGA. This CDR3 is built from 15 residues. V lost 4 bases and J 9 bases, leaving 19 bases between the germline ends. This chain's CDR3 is CASSSSRLDGSEQFF. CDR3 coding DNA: TGTGCCAGCAGCTCCTCGAGGCTAGATGGCAGTGAGCAGTTCTTC.

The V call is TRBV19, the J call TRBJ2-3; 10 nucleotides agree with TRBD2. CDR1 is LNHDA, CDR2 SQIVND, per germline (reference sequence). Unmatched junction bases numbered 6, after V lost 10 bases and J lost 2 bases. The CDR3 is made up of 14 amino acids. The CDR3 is CATKAGGNTDTQYF. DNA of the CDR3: TGTGCCACCAAAGCGGGAGGGAACACAGATACGCAGTATTTT.

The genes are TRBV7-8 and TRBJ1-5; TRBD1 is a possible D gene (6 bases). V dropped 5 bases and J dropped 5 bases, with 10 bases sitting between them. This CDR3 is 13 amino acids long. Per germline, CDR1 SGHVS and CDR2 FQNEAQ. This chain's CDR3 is CASSHYRDQPQHF. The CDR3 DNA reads TGTGCCAGCAGCCACTACAGGGATCAGCCCCAGCATTTT.

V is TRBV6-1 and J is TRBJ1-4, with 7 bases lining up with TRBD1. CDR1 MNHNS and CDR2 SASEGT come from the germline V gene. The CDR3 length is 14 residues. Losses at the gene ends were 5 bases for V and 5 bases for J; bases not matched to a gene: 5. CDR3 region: CASSLNRGNEKLFF. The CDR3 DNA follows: TGTGCCAGCAGTCTTAACAGGGGAAATGAAAAACTGTTTTTT.

The CDR3 DNA is TGTGCCAGCAGCTCCGGGACAGGGGGATTTGTGGTGTGGGAGACCCAGTACTTC. Its protein is CASSSGTGGFVVWETQYF. The chain employs TRBV5-4 and TRBJ2-5, with TRBD1 matching 11 bases. CDR1 and CDR2 (germline): SGHNT, YYREEE (reference sequence). This CDR3 is 18 amino acids long. Trimming at V came to 3 bases and at J to 5 bases, leaving 15 bases not matched to a gene.

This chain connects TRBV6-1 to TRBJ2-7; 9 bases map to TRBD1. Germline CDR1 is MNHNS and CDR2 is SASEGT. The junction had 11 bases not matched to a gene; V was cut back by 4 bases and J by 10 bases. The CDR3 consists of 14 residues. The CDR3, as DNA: TGTGCCAGCAGTGGGACAGGGGTCGGGTGGGCCCAGTACGTC. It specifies CASSGTGVGWAQYV.

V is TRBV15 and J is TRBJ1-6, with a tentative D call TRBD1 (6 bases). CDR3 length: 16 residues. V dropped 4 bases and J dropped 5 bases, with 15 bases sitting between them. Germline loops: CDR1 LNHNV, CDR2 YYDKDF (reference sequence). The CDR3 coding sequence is TGTGCCACCAGCAAGACGGGGACATGGAATAATTCACCCCTCCACTTT. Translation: CATSKTGTWNNSPLHF.

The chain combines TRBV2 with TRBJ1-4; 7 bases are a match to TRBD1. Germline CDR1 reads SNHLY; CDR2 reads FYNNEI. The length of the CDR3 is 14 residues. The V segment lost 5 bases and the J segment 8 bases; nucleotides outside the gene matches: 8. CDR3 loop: CASSQQGNGEKLFF. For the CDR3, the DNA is TGTGCCAGCAGTCAACAGGGGAATGGGGAAAAACTGTTTTTT.

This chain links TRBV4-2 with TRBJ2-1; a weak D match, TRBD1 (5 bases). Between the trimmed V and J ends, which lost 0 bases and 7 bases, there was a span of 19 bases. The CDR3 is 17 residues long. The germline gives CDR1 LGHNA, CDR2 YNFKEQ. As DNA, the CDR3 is TGTGCCAGCAGCCAAGATCACTTCGAGGCAGGGCAAAATGAGCAGTTCTTC. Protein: CASSQDHFEAGQNEQFF.

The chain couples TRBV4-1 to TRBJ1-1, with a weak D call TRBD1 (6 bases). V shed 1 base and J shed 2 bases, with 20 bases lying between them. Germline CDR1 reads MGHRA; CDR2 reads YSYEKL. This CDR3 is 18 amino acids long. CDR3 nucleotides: TGCGCCAGCAGCCAAGTCAGGACAGCCCCCCAAGCCAACACTGAAGCTTTCTTT. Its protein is CASSQVRTAPQANTEAFF.

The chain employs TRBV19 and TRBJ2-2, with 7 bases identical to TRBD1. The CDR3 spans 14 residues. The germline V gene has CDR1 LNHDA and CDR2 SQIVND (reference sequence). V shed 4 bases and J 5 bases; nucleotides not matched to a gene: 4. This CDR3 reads CASSRQGSTGELFF. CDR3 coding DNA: TGTGCCAGTAGTAGACAGGGAAGTACCGGGGAGCTGTTTTTT.

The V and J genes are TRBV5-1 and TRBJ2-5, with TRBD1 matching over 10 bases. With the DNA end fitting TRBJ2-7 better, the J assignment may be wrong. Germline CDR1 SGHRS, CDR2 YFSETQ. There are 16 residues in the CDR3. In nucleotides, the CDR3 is TGCGCCAGCAGCTCAGGCCCGGGACAGGGGTATGACGAGCAGTACTTC. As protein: CASSSGPGQGYDEQYF.

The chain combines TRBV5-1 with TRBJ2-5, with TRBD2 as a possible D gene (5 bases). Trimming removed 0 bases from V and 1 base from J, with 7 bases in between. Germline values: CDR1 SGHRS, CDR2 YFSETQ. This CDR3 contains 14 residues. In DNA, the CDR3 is TGCGCCAGCAGCTTGGGAGGGCTCCAAGAGACCCAGTACTTC. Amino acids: CASSLGGLQETQYF.

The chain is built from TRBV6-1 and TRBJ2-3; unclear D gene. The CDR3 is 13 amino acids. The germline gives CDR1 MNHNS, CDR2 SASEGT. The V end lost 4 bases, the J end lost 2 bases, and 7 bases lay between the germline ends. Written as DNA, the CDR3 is TGTGCCAGCAGTGCCAGATACACAGATACGCAGTATTTT. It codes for CASSARYTDTQYF.

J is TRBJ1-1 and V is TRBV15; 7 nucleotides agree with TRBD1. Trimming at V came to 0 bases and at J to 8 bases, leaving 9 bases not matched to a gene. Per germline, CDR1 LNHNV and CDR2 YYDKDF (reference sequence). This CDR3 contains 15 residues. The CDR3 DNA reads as TGTGCCACCAGCAGAGATCTTACAGGACAGGCGGAAGCTTTCTTT. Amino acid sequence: CATSRDLTGQAEAFF.

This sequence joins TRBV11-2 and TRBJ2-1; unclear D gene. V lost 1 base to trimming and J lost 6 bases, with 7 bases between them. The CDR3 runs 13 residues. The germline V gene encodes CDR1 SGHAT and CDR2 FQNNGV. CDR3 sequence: CASSLGVVNEQFF. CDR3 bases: TGTGCCAGCAGCTTAGGAGTAGTCAATGAGCAGTTCTTC.

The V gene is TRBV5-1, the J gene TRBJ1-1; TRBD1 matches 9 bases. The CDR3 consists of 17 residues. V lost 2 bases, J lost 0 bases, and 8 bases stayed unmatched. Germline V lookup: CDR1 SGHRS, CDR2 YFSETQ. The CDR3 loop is CASSLRTGVFMNTEAFF. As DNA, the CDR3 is TGCGCCAGCAGCTTAAGGACAGGGGTCTTTATGAACACTGAAGCTTTCTTT.

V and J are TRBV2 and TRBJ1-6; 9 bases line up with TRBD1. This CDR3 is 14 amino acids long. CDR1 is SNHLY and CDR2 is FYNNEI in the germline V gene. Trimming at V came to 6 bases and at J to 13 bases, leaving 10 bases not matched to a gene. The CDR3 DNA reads TGTGCCAGCAGGTCGGGACAGGGAAGAAATCCCCTCCACTTT. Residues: CASRSGQGRNPLHF. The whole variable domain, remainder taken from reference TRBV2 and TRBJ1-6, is EPEVTQTPSHQVTQMGQEVILRCVPISNHLYFYWYRQILGQKVEFLVSFYNNEISEKSEIFDDQFSVERPDGSNFTLKIRSTKLEDSAMYFCASRSGQGRNPLHFGNGTRLTVT.

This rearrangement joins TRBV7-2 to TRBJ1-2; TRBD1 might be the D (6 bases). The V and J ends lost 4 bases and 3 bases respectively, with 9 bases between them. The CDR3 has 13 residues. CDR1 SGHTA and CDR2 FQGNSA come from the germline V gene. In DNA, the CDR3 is TGTGCCAGCAGCTCAGGGGCGCACTATGGCTACACCTTC. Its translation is CASSSGAHYGYTF.

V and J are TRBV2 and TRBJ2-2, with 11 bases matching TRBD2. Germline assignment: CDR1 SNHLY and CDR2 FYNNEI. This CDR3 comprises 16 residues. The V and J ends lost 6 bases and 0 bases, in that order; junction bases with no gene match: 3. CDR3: CASRRLAGTNTGELFF. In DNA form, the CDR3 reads TGTGCCAGCAGACGACTAGCGGGAACGAACACCGGGGAGCTGTTTTTT.

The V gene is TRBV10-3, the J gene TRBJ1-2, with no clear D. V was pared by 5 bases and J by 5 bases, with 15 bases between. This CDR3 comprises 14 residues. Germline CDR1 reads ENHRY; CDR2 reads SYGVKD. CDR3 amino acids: CAISTTDSYYGYTF. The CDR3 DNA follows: TGTGCCATCAGTACGACGGACTCCTATTATGGCTACACCTTC.

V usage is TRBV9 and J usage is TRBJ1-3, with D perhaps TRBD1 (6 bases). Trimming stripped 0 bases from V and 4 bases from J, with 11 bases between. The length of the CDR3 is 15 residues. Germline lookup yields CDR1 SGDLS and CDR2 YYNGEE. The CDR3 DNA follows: TGTGCCAGCAGCGTAGACGGGGGGCCCGGAAACACCATATATTTT. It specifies CASSVDGGPGNTIYF.

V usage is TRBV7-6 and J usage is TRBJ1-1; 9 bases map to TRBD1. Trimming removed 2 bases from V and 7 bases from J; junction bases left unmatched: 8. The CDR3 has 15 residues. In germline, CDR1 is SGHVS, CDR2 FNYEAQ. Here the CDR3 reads CASSLSPQGADEAFF. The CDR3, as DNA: TGTGCCAGCAGCTTAAGCCCACAGGGGGCTGATGAAGCTTTCTTT.

CDR3 coding DNA: TGCGCCAGCAGCTTTTCGCGGGAGGCAGGCGAGCAGTACGTC. Protein sequence: CASSFSREAGEQYV. The V gene is TRBV5-1, the J gene TRBJ2-7, with TRBD2 matching over 8 bases. V shed 2 bases and J 6 bases; nucleotides not matched to a gene: 7. The CDR3 is made up of 14 amino acids. CDR1 SGHRS and CDR2 YFSETQ come from the germline V gene.

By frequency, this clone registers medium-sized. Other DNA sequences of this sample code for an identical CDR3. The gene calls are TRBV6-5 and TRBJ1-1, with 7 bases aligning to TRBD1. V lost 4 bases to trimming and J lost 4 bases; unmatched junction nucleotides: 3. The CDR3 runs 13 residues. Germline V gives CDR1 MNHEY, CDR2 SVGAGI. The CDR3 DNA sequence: TGTGCCAGCAGTTCCTCAGGGGGCACTGAAGCTTTCTTT. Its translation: CASSSSGGTEAFF.

The chain's CDR3 is CATSSGTGKKQPQHF. As DNA, the CDR3 is TGTGCCACCAGCAGTGGGACAGGGAAGAAACAGCCCCAGCATTTT. The J gene is TRBJ1-5, the V gene TRBV15, with TRBD1 matching over 9 bases. Germline trimming cut 3 bases from V and 7 bases from J; bases unmatched to any gene: 7. This CDR3 has 15 amino acids. From germline, CDR1 is LNHNV and CDR2 YYDKDF (reference sequence). Full variable domain (remainder filled in from reference TRBV15 and TRBJ1-5): DAMVIQNPRYQVTQFGKPVTLSCSQTLNHNVMYWYQQKSSQAPKLLFHYYDKDFNNEADTPDNFQSRRPNTSFCFLDIRSPGLGDTAMYLCATSSGTGKKQPQHFGDGTRLSIL.